These 17 T cell receptor beta chains came from one sample sequenced in a study of response to subunit inactivated influenza vaccine. TCRdb re-analysed the RT-PCR reads in MiXCR, keeping a single row per CDR3 protein. The table lists 500,000 to 550,000 distinct CDR3 sequences, 20% to 25% of them singletons, with around 2.8% in the top ten. Another study also made use of these data, one on T cells expressing NK-cell markers. That report notes: TCR beta libraries carry UMIs added by 5'RACE template switching.

Sequences were derived from CD4+ T cells sorted from PBMCs, sampled about 13 days after vaccination. The receptors were sampled from a man aged 50 to 59 who received an inactivated influenza vaccine.

This clonotype was observed a handful of times. The V call is TRBV6-2 or TRBV6-3, the J call TRBJ2-1; TRBD2 aligns across 9 bases. The CDR3 runs to 15 residues. Germline V gene data show CDR1 as MNHEY and CDR2 as SVGEGT. J gave up 8 bases and V 2 bases, and 7 bases lay outside the gene matches. CDR3 sequence reads: CASSYPETSGDEQFF. DNA for the CDR3: TGTGCCAGCAGTTACCCAGAGACTAGCGGAGATGAGCAGTTCTTC.

CDR3 coding DNA: TGTGCCAGCAGTTTTAGGGACTTTGCTCTGAGCTCCTACAATGAGCAGTTCTTC. Encoded protein: CASSFRDFALSSYNEQFF. The rearrangement uses TRBV28 and TRBJ2-1; the D gene is possibly TRBD2 (6 bases). In germline, CDR1 is MDHEN, CDR2 SYDVKM. V lost 3 bases and J lost 0, with 18 bases in between. This CDR3 contains 18 residues.

V gene TRBV10-3 combines with J gene TRBJ2-7; a weak D match, TRBD2 (6 bases). Trimming took off 4 bases at V and 6 bases at J, with 16 bases between the two ends. The CDR3 is 14 amino acids. Germline assignment: CDR1 ENHRY and CDR2 SYGVKD. The CDR3 DNA follows: TGTGCCATCAGTGCGGGAGACGTACGGGGCGAGCAGTACTTC. It encodes CAISAGDVRGEQYF.

This clonotype came up many times. The chain has TRBV9 and TRBJ2-6; D call uncertain. The CDR3 extends over 15 amino acids. Germline CDR1 reads SGDLS; CDR2 reads YYNGEE. Trimming pared 3 bases from V and 3 bases from J, leaving 10 bases between. In DNA, the CDR3 is TGTGCCAGCAGCGCTCTTGGGTTTGGGGCCAACGTCCTGACTTTC. Protein product: CASSALGFGANVLTF.

The chain has TRBV12-3 or TRBV12-4 and TRBJ2-4, with TRBD1 identical over 7 bases. J was trimmed by 0 bases and V by 3 bases; bases with no gene match: 5. CDR3 size: 16 residues. The chain's CDR3 is CASSFGDSLAKNIQYF. DNA of the CDR3: TGTGCCAGCAGTTTTGGGGACAGCTTAGCCAAAAACATTCAGTACTTC.

This clonotype turned up a few times. The chain employs TRBV30 and TRBJ1-5; no clear D gene. Germline V gives CDR1 GTSNPN, CDR2 SVGIG (reference sequence). Trimming removed 2 bases from V and 0 bases from J, with 8 bases in between. The CDR3 extends over 14 amino acids. The CDR3, as DNA: TGTGCCTGGAGTCGGGTTGATAGCAATCAGCCCCAGCATTTT. Residues: CAWSRVDSNQPQHF. Full variable domain (outside the CDR3, taken from reference TRBV30 and TRBJ1-5): SQTIHQWPATLVQPVGSPLSLECTVEGTSNPNLYWYRQAAGRGLQLLFYSVGIGQISSEVPQNLSASRPQDRQFILSSKKLLLSDSGFYLCAWSRVDSNQPQHFGDGTRLSIL.

This clonotype was detected a few times. This chain uses TRBV20-1 with TRBJ2-7, with 8 bases that match TRBD2. The V and J ends lost 1 base and 5 bases, in that order; junction bases with no gene match: 7. The CDR3 extends over 14 amino acids. CDR1 DFQATT and CDR2 SNEGSKA come from the germline V gene (reference sequence). The CDR3 nucleotides read TGCAGTGCTAGAGGCCCCCGGGAGGGCCACGAGCAGTACTTC. Translated: CSARGPREGHEQYF.

This clonotype was counted between two and nine times. This sequence joins TRBV20-1 and TRBJ2-7, with TRBD2 matching over 11 bases. Looked up from germline, CDR1 is DFQATT and CDR2 is SNEGSKA (reference sequence). The CDR3 totals 15 residues. The V segment lost 4 bases and the J segment 2 bases; nucleotides outside the gene matches: 7. CDR3 loop: CSAKWTSGLTYEQYF. The CDR3 coding sequence is TGCAGTGCTAAATGGACTAGCGGGTTGACCTACGAGCAGTACTTC.

The chain carries TRBV20-1 and TRBJ2-3; unclear D gene. Germline CDR1 DFQATT, CDR2 SNEGSKA (reference sequence). The CDR3 loop spans 13 amino acids. V shed 3 bases and J shed 2 bases, with 9 bases lying between them. CDR3 sequence: CSASAYLTDTQYF. CDR3 DNA: TGCAGTGCTAGCGCATACCTCACAGATACGCAGTATTTT.

This clonotype has a handful of counts. The chain is built from TRBV11-2 and TRBJ2-7; TRBD1 agrees at 7 bases. The CDR3 spans 14 residues. V lost 5 bases and J lost 1; bases outside the gene matches: 5. CDR1 and CDR2 from the germline V gene are SGHAT and FQNNGV. CDR3 coding DNA: TGTGCCAGCAGCGCAACAGGGGCGTCCTACGAGCAGTACTTC. The encoded protein is CASSATGASYEQYF.

The rearrangement joins TRBV6-1 to TRBJ2-2; a possible D gene is TRBD1 (7 bases). V shed 1 base and J shed 6 bases, with 12 bases lying between them. Germline V CDR1 and CDR2: MNHNS, SASEGT. The CDR3 sequence is 15 residues long. The CDR3 spells CASSEVTGTSGELFF. DNA of the CDR3: TGTGCCAGCAGTGAAGTGACAGGGACTTCCGGGGAGCTGTTTTTT.

This clonotype was counted between two and nine times. CDR3 protein: CASSAVREKLFF. CDR3 DNA: TGTGCCAGCAGTGCTGTCCGGGAAAAACTGTTTTTT. The rearrangement links TRBV12-3 or TRBV12-4 to TRBJ1-4; D unresolved. V dropped 5 bases and J dropped 8 bases, with 9 bases sitting between them. The CDR3 is made up of 12 amino acids.

The rearrangement links TRBV27 to TRBJ2-1; 9 bases align to TRBD2. The CDR3 spans 15 residues. Trimming at V came to 8 bases and at J to 3 bases, leaving 8 bases not matched to a gene. Germline V gene sequence: CDR1 MNHEY, CDR2 SMNVEV (reference sequence). The CDR3 spells CASSLAGEVYNEQFF. For the CDR3, the DNA is TGTGCCAGCTCTTTAGCGGGAGAAGTCTACAATGAGCAGTTCTTC.

This chain uses TRBV18 with TRBJ2-7; the match to TRBD1 covers 8 bases. Per germline, CDR1 KGHSH and CDR2 LQKENI. This CDR3 is built from 15 residues. The J segment lost 9 bases and the V segment lost 2 bases, leaving 12 bases of the junction unmatched. The CDR3 loop reads CASSPGTGMVRVQYF. The CDR3 region has the DNA TGTGCCAGCTCACCAGGGACAGGAATGGTTCGTGTGCAGTACTTC. Based on the CDR3 plus reference TRBV18 and TRBJ2-7, the full variable domain is NAGVMQNPRHLVRRRGQEARLRCSPMKGHSHVYWYRQLPEEGLKFMVYLQKENIIDESGMPKERFSAEFPKEGPSILRIQQVVRGDSAAYFCASSPGTGMVRVQYFGPGTRLTVT.

This clonotype was picked up many times. V and J are TRBV7-2 and TRBJ2-7; D uncertain. The length of the CDR3 is 13 residues. Germline V gene sequence: CDR1 SGHTA, CDR2 FQGNSA. The V end lost 5 bases, the J end lost 5 bases, and 13 bases lay between the germline ends. In DNA, the CDR3 is TGTGCCAGCAGCCGCCTCCTAGGAAACGAGCAGTACTTC. As protein: CASSRLLGNEQYF.

This clonotype came up a few times. The J gene is TRBJ2-1, the V gene TRBV20-1; a possible D gene is TRBD2 (6 bases). The CDR3 loop spans 14 amino acids. V dropped 3 bases and J dropped 9 bases, with 18 bases sitting between them. From germline, CDR1 is DFQATT and CDR2 SNEGSKA (reference sequence). The CDR3 loop reads CSARSASVGTEQFF. CDR3 DNA sequence: TGCAGTGCTAGGTCGGCTAGCGTTGGAACTGAGCAGTTCTTC.

This chain links TRBV7-2 with TRBJ2-2, with D possibly being TRBD1 (6 bases). The V end was cut by 5 bases, the J end by 1 base, with 14 bases between. Germline CDR1 is SGHTA and CDR2 is FQGNSA. CDR3 length equals 16 residues. CDR3 DNA sequence: TGTGCCAGCAGCACCTCGGGACATTTGAACACCGGGGAGCTGTTTTTT. This sequence encodes CASSTSGHLNTGELFF.